The clone carrying this T cell receptor (beta chain) was seen only a few times. Antigen: not known. This sample is drawn from a study of early T cells in non-severe SARS-CoV-2 infection. Study in general: Bulk RNA isolated from unsorted whole blood underwent sequencing; chains were not paired.

Germline-derived CDR1 and CDR2 are KGHSH and LQKENI. The CDR3 is 15 amino acids. V was pared by 6 bases and J by 3 bases, with 15 bases between. Unique molecular identifiers tagged individual cDNA molecules. One entry per CDR3 protein results from TCRdb running MiXCR on the 5' RACE reads. Of about 77,000 distinct CDR3 sequences in the sample, roughly 9.6% were seen once. Study-wide results and caveats: VDJdb matching favored anti-spike CD8 responses, missing private and CD4 specificities.

The specimen was whole blood. The TCR was taken from an adult who was a healthcare worker with PCR-confirmed SARS-CoV-2 infection or an uninfected control (not recorded which). The chain recombines TRBV18 with TRBJ2-1; no firm D call. CDR3 bases: TGTGCCAGCTCCGAGACACCCGTTAACTACAATGAGCAGTTCTTC. Encoded protein: CASSETPVNYNEQFF.